This T cell receptor (beta chain) was obtained from a study of beta chain features in type 1 diabetes. Study results and caveats: A moderate, significant TCRB CDR3 shortening appeared in type 1 diabetes across four CD4+ subsets. Reduced insertions and increased deletions marked VDJ junctions in type 1 diabetes patients.

Each of the CD4+ naive, central memory, regulatory and stem cell-like memory populations was sorted via CD45RO/CCR7/CD25/CD127/CD95/CD27. Trimming removed 7 bases at V and 4 bases at J, with 17 bases between. In germline, CDR1 is SQVTM, CDR2 ANQGSEA. CDR3 size: 13 residues. Sequencing targeted expressed TCRB transcripts, as all isolated RNA had been reverse transcribed. Sequenced naive, central memory and regulatory T cell samples produced an average of roughly 3.5 million reads. The assay was immunoSEQ multiplex PCR, and TCRdb's table has in-frame clones only and misses some. Among 120,000 to 150,000 clones listed, 10% to 15% were seen once. There are many counts of this clone. What it binds is unknown.

Specimen: central memory CD4+ T cells from blood. The receptor's source is a man in his late teens or twenties with type 1 diabetes. The chain employs TRBV29-1 and TRBJ2-7; D is unresolved. The CDR3 coding sequence is TGCAGCGGAGCTCTGGCATACGGTTACGAGCAGTACTTC. Its protein product is CSGALAYGYEQYF.